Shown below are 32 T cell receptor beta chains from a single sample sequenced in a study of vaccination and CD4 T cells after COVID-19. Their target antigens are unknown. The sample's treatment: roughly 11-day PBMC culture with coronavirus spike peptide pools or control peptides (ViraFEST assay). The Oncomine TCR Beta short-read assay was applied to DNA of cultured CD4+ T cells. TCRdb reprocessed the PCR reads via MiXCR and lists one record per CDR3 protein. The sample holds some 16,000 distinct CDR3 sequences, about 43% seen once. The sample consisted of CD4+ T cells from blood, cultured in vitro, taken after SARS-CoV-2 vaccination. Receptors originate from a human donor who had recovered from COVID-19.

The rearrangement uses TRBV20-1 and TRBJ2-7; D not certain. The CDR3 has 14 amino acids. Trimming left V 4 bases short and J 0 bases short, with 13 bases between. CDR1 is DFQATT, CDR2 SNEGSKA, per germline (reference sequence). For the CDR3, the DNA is TGCAGTGCTACGTCCTTGTCCGGCTCCTACGAGCAGTACTTC. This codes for CSATSLSGSYEQYF.

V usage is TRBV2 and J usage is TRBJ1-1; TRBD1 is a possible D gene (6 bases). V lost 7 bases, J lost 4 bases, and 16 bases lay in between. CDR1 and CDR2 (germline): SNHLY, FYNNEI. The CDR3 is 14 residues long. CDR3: CASMTGRGGTEAFF. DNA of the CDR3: TGTGCCAGCATGACGGGCAGGGGAGGCACTGAAGCTTTCTTT.

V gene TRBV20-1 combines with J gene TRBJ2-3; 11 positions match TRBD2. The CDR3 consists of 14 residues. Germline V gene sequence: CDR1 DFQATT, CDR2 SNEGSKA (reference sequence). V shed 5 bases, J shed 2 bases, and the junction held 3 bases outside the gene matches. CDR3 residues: CSALAGGNTDTQYF. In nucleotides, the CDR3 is TGCAGTGCTTTAGCGGGAGGGAACACAGATACGCAGTATTTT.

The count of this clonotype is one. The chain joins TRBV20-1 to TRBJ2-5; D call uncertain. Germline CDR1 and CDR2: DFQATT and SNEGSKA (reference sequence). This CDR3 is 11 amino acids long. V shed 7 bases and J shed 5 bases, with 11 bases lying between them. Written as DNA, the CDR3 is TGCAGTGTTCTCCATACGGAGACCCAGTACTTC. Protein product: CSVLHTETQYF.

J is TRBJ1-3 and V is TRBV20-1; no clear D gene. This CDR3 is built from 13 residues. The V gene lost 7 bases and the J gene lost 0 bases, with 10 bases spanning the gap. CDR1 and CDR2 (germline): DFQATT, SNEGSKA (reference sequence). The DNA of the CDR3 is TGCAGTGTCCCGTCGAGCTCTGGAAACACCATATATTTT. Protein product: CSVPSSSGNTIYF.

DNA of the CDR3: TGTGCCAGCAGCTTAGTTCGGGGGGGAGGGCCCTACAATGAGCAGTTCTTC. It codes for CASSLVRGGGPYNEQFF. The chain joins TRBV7-9 to TRBJ2-1; TRBD2 matches at 8 bases. With 1 base clipped from V and 2 bases from J, the junction kept 7 bases outside the gene matches. Per the germline V gene, CDR1 is SEHNR and CDR2 is FQNEAQ (reference sequence). CDR3 length: 17 amino acids. Full variable domain (missing parts from reference TRBV7-9 and TRBJ2-1): DTGVSQNPRHKITKRGQNVTFRCDPISEHNRLYWYRQTLGQGPEFLTYFQNEAQLEKSRLLSDRFSAERPKGSFSTLEIQRTEQGDSAMYLCASSLVRGGGPYNEQFFGPGTRLTVL.

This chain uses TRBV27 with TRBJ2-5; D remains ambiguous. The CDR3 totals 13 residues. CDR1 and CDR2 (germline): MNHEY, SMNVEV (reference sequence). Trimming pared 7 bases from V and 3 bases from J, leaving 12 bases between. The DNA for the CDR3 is TGTGCCAGCAAAAGATGGCTCGAAGAGACCCAGTACTTC. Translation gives CASKRWLEETQYF.

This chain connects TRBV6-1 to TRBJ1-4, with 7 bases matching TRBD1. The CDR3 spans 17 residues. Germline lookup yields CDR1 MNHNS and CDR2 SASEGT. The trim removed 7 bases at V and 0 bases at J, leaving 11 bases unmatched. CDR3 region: CASKHDRALATNEKLFF. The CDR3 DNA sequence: TGTGCCAGCAAACACGACAGGGCGCTCGCAACTAATGAAAAACTGTTTTTT.

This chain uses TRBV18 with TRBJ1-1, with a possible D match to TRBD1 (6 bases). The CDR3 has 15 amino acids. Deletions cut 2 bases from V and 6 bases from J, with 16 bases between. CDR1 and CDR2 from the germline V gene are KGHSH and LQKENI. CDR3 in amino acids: CASSPTRGGRPEAFF. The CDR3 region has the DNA TGTGCCAGCTCACCAACCAGGGGCGGCCGGCCTGAAGCTTTCTTT.

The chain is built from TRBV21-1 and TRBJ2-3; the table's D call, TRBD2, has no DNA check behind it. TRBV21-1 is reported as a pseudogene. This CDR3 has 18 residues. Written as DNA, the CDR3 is TGTGCCAGCAGCCTACATTTTGATGCAGCGGGAGCCACAGATACGCAGTATTTT. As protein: CASSLHFDAAGATDTQYF.

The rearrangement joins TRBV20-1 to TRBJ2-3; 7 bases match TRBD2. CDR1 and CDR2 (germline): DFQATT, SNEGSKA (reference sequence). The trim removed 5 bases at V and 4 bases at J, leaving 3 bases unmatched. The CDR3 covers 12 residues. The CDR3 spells CSAPTSADTQYF. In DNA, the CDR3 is TGCAGTGCTCCTACTAGCGCAGATACGCAGTATTTT.

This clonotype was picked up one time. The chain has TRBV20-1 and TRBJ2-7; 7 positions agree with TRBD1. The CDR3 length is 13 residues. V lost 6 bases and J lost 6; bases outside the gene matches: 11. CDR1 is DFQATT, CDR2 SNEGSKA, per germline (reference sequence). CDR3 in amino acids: CSATRTGLGEQYF. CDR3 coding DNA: TGCAGTGCCACTCGGACAGGATTGGGCGAGCAGTACTTC.

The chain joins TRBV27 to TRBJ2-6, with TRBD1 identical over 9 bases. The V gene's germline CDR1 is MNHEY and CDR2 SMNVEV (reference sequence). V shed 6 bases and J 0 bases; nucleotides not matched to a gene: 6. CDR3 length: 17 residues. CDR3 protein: CASRKTGGGSGANVLTF. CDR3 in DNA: TGTGCCAGCAGGAAAACAGGGGGCGGCTCTGGGGCCAACGTCCTGACTTTC.

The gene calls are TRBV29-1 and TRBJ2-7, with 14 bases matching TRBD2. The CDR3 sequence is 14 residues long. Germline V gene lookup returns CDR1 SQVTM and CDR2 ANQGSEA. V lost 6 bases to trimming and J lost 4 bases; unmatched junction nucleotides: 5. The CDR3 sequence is CSVAGTSGSYEQYF. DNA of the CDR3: TGCAGCGTCGCCGGGACTAGCGGGAGTTACGAGCAGTACTTC.

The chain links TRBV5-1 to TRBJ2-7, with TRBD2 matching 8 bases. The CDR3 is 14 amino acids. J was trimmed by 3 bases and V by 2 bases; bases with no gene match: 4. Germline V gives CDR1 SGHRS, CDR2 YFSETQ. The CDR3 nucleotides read TGCGCCAGCAGCTTCTCCGGGGGGGGCTACGAGCAGTACTTC. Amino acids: CASSFSGGGYEQYF.

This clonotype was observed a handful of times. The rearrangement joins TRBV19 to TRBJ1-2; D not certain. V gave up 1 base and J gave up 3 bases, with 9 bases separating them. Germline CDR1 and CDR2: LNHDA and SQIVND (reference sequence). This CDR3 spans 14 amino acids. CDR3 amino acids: CASSIGARHYGYTF. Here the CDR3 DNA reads TGTGCCAGTAGTATAGGGGCCCGGCACTATGGCTACACCTTC.

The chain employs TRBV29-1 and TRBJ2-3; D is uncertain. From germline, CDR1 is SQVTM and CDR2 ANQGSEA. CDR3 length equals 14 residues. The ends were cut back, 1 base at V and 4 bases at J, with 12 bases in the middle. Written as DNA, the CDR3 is TGCAGCGTTGAAGTCTCTTCGTCCCCAGATACGCAGTATTTT. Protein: CSVEVSSSPDTQYF.

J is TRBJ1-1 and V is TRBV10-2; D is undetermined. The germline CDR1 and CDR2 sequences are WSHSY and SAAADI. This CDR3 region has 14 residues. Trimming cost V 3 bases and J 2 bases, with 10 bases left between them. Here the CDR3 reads CASSERYSNTEAFF. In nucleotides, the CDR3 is TGCGCCAGCAGTGAACGGTACTCAAACACTGAAGCTTTCTTT.

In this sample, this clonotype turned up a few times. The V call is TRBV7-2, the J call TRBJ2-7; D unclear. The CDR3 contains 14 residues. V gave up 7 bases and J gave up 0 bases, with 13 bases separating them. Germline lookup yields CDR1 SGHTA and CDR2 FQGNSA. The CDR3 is CASTTDIRSYEQYF. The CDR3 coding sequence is TGTGCCAGCACCACCGACATACGCTCCTACGAGCAGTACTTC.

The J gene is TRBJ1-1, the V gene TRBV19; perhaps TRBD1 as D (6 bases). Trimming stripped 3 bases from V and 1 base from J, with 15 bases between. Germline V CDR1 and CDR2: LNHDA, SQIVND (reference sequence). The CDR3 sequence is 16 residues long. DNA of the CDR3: TGTGCCAGTAGTATTCTCCAGGGGCAGGGGAACACTGAAGCTTTCTTT. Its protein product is CASSILQGQGNTEAFF.

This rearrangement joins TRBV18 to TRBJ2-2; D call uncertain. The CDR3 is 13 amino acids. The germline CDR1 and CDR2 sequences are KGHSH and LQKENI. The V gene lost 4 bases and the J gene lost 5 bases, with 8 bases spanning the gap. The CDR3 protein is CASSLTGTGELFF. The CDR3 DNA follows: TGTGCCAGCTCACTCACCGGGACCGGGGAGCTGTTTTTT. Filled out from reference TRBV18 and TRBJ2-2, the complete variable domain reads NAGVMQNPRHLVRRRGQEARLRCSPMKGHSHVYWYRQLPEEGLKFMVYLQKENIIDESGMPKERFSAEFPKEGPSILRIQQVVRGDSAAYFCASSLTGTGELFFGEGSRLTVL.

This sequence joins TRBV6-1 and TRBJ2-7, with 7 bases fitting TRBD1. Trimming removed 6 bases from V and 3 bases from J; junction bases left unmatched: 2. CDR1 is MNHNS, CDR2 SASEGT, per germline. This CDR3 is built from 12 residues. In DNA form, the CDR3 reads TGTGCCAGCAGAAGACAGGGCTACGAGCAGTACTTC. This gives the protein CASRRQGYEQYF.

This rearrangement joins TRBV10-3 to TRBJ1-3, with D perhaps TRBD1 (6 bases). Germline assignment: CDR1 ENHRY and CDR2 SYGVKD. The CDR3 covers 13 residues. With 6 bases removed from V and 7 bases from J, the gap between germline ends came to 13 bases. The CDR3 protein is CAISSTGFNTIYF. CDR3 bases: TGTGCCATCAGCTCCACAGGGTTTAACACCATATATTTT.

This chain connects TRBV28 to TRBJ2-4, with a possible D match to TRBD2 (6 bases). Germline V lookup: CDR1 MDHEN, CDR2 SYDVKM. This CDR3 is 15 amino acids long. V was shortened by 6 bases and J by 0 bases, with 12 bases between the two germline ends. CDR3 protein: CASRAPGLAKNIQYF. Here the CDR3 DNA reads TGTGCCAGCAGAGCTCCGGGACTAGCCAAAAACATTCAGTACTTC.

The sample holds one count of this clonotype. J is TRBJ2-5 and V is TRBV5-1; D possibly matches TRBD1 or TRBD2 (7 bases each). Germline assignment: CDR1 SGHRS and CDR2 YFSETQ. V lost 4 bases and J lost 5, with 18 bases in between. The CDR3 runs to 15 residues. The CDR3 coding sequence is TGCGCCAGCAGCCCCTGGGGAGGGGGCCCGGAGACCCAGTACTTC. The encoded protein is CASSPWGGGPETQYF.

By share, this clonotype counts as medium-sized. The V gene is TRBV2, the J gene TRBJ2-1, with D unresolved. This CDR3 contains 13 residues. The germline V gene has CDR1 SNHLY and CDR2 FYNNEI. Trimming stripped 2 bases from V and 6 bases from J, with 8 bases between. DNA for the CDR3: TGTGCCAGCAGTGAATTTGACGGCAATGAGCAGTTCTTC. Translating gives CASSEFDGNEQFF.

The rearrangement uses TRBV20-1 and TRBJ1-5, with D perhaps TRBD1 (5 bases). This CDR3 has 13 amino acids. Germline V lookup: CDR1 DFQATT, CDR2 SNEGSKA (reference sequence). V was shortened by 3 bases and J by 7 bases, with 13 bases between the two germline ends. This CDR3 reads CSARGRESQPQHF. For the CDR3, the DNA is TGCAGTGCTAGGGGCAGGGAAAGCCAGCCCCAGCATTTT.

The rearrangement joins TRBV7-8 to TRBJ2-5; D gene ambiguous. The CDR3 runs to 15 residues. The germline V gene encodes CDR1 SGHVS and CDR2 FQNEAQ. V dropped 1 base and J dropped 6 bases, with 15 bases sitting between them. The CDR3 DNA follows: TGTGCCAGCAGCTTAGAAGTCGGAAGTCTTCAGACCCAGTACTTC. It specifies CASSLEVGSLQTQYF.

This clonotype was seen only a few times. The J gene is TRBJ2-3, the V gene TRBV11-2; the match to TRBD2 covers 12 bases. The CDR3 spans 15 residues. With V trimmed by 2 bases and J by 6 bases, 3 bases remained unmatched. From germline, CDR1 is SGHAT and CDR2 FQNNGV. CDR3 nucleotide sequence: TGTGCCAGCAGCTTATCCCTAGCGGGGGGGGATACGCAGTATTTT. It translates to CASSLSLAGGDTQYF.

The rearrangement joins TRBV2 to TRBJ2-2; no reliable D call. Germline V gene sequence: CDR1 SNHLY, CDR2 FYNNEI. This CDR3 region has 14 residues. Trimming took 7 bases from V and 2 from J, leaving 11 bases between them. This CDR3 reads CASTRGGNTGELFF. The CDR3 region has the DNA TGTGCCAGCACCCGAGGTGGTAACACCGGGGAGCTGTTTTTT.

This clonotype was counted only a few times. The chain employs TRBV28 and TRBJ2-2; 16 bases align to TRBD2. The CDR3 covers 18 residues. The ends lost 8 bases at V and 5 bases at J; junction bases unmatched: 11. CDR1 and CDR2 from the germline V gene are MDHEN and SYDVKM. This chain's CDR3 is CASRRGLAGGRGTGELFF. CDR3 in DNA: TGTGCCAGCCGGAGGGGACTAGCGGGAGGGCGTGGGACCGGGGAGCTGTTTTTT. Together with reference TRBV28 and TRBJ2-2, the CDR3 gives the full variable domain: DVKVTQSSRYLVKRTGEKVFLECVQDMDHENMFWYRQDPGLGLRLIYFSYDVKMKEKGDIPEGYSVSREKKERFSLILESASTNQTSMYLCASRRGLAGGRGTGELFFGEGSRLTVL.

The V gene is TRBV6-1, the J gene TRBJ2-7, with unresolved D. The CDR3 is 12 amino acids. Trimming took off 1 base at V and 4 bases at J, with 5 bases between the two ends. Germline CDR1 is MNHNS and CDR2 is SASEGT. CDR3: CASSEGRYEQYF. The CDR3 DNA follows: TGTGCCAGCAGTGAAGGGAGATACGAGCAGTACTTC.